The 30 T cell receptor beta chains presented below share a single source sample, sequenced in a study of blood T cell repertoires in COVID-19. Assay used: immunoSEQ multiplex PCR; TCRdb lists only in-frame clones, some missing. The sample shows over 150,000 clones, roughly 84% of them seen only once. The sequencing sample was made of peripheral blood. These receptors were obtained from a man between 18 and 35 years old with active or convalescent COVID-19.

The chain carries TRBV3-1 (or the pseudogene TRBV3-2) and TRBJ1-3; 9 bases map to TRBD1. Trimming removed 6 bases from V and 6 bases from J; junction bases left unmatched: 6. Looked up from germline, CDR1 is LGHDT and CDR2 is YNNKEL (reference sequence). This CDR3 spans 14 amino acids. The CDR3 is CASSHTGGSNTIYF. CDR3 nucleotides: TGTGCCAGCAGTCATACAGGGGGCTCAAACACCATATATTTT.

V gene TRBV27 combines with J gene TRBJ1-6, with 9 bases fitting TRBD1. The CDR3 contains 16 residues. J lost 4 bases, V lost 9 bases, and 10 bases had no gene match. Germline lookup yields CDR1 MNHEY and CDR2 SMNVEV (reference sequence). The CDR3 sequence is CASRLGTGPYNSPLHF. The CDR3 nucleotides are TGTGCCAGTAGATTGGGGACAGGGCCGTATAATTCACCCCTCCACTTT.

This clone came up a few times. V gene TRBV10-3 combines with J gene TRBJ2-7; TRBD2 agrees at 7 bases. V shed 4 bases and J 2 bases; nucleotides not matched to a gene: 5. This CDR3 is built from 14 residues. Germline assignment: CDR1 ENHRY and CDR2 SYGVKD. The CDR3 DNA sequence: TGTGCCATCAGTGTCGAGGGGAGGGCCTACGAGCAGTACTTC. Protein sequence: CAISVEGRAYEQYF.

The chain couples TRBV5-4 to TRBJ2-7; 7 nucleotides match TRBD1. V trimming: 4 bases; J trimming: 6 bases; junction bases outside the gene matches: 7. Germline V lookup: CDR1 SGHNT, CDR2 YYREEE (reference sequence). The CDR3 runs to 13 residues. CDR3 sequence: CASSIDRVGEQYF. DNA of the CDR3: TGTGCCAGCAGCATCGACAGGGTAGGCGAGCAGTACTTC. The full variable domain, its missing parts supplied by reference TRBV5-4 and TRBJ2-7, is ETGVTQSPTHLIKTRGQQVTLRCSSQSGHNTVSWYQQALGQGPQFIFQYYREEENGRGNFPPRFSGLQFPNYSSELNVNALELDDSALYLCASSIDRVGEQYFGPGTRLTVT.

The chain has TRBV11-2 and TRBJ1-3, with TRBD1 identical over 7 bases. Unmatched junction bases numbered 12, after V lost 1 base and J lost 0 bases. CDR1 and CDR2 (germline): SGHAT, FQNNGV. This CDR3 contains 19 residues. The CDR3 nucleotides are TGTGCCAGCAGCTTAGCAGTGACAGGGCTTACCATCTCTGGAAACACCATATATTTT. Its protein is CASSLAVTGLTISGNTIYF.

The J gene is TRBJ1-1, the V gene TRBV12-3 or TRBV12-4, with D uncertain. The CDR3 extends over 12 amino acids. V lost 4 bases to trimming and J lost 1 base, with 4 bases between them. CDR3 protein: CASSSENTEAFF. The DNA for the CDR3 is TGTGCCAGCAGTTCAGAGAACACTGAAGCTTTCTTT.

This clone was detected only once. The gene calls are TRBV12-5 and TRBJ2-3; 8 nucleotides agree with TRBD1. Germline loops: CDR1 LGHNT, CDR2 FRNRAP. This CDR3 has 15 residues. The ends lost 1 base at V and 3 bases at J; junction bases unmatched: 3. The CDR3 reads CASGLGDRRTDTQYF. CDR3 in DNA: TGTGCTAGTGGTTTGGGGGACAGGAGAACAGATACGCAGTATTTT.

In DNA, the CDR3 is TGTGCCAGCAGTTACTCGGGAGGGCGGCCTTCGAGCTCCTACAATGAGCAGTTCTTC. Its translation is CASSYSGGRPSSSYNEQFF. The chain recombines TRBV6-7 with TRBJ2-1; 7 nucleotides line up with TRBD2. TRBV6-7 belongs to the ORF category, with a function that is uncertain. V lost 0 bases and J lost 0; bases outside the gene matches: 11. CDR3 length: 19 amino acids.

CDR3 protein: CASSLRTGPDQPQHF. As DNA, the CDR3 is TGCGCCAGCAGCTTAAGGACTGGACCTGATCAGCCCCAGCATTTT. The chain uses TRBV5-1 and TRBJ1-5; no clear D. Trimming stripped 2 bases from V and 5 bases from J, with 14 bases between. Germline values: CDR1 SGHRS, CDR2 YFSETQ. The CDR3 is made up of 15 amino acids.

This clone was counted a single time. The CDR3 nucleotides read TGTGCCAGCAGCCTACAGGGGGCGAGGCAAGAGACCCAGTACTTC. The encoded protein is CASSLQGARQETQYF. V is TRBV5-4 and J is TRBJ2-5; 9 nucleotides line up with TRBD1. The junction had 6 bases not matched to a gene; V was cut back by 4 bases and J by 2 bases. CDR1 is SGHNT, CDR2 YYREEE, per germline (reference sequence). The length of the CDR3 is 15 residues.

This chain links TRBV12-3 or TRBV12-4 with TRBJ1-5; D is unresolved. The CDR3 is made up of 13 amino acids. V was trimmed by 5 bases and J by 3 bases, leaving 8 bases between them. The CDR3 spells CASSGGVNQPQHF. The DNA for the CDR3 is TGTGCCAGCAGTGGCGGGGTCAATCAGCCCCAGCATTTT.

CDR3 region: CASSRGGALLYNEQFF. CDR3 DNA: TGTGCCAGCAGCCGAGGGGGCGCCCTCCTTTACAATGAGCAGTTCTTC. V gene TRBV25-1 combines with J gene TRBJ2-1; 7 bases line up with TRBD1. The CDR3 has 16 amino acids. The junction had 12 bases not matched to a gene; V was cut back by 6 bases and J by 4 bases. Germline loops: CDR1 MGHDK, CDR2 SYGVNS.

V usage is TRBV7-8 and J usage is TRBJ2-5; D ambiguous. The length of the CDR3 is 12 residues. Germline V gene lookup returns CDR1 SGHVS and CDR2 FQNEAQ. V was shortened by 5 bases and J by 1 base, with 5 bases between the two germline ends. CDR3 nucleotides: TGTGCCAGCAGCCAGCTCCAAGAGACCCAGTACTTC. Its translation is CASSQLQETQYF.

V is TRBV19 and J is TRBJ2-7; D ambiguous. The CDR3 extends over 14 amino acids. The V gene's germline CDR1 is LNHDA and CDR2 SQIVND (reference sequence). The V end was cut by 3 bases, the J end by 0 bases, with 9 bases between. In DNA form, the CDR3 reads TGTGCCAGTAGTATCGGCGGTATCTCCTACGAGCAGTACTTC. The encoded protein is CASSIGGISYEQYF.

The chain uses TRBV11-2 and TRBJ1-3; a possible D gene is TRBD1 (5 bases). CDR1 and CDR2 (germline): SGHAT, FQNNGV. CDR3 length: 18 residues. The ends were cut back, 5 bases at V and 3 bases at J, with 23 bases in the middle. For the CDR3, the DNA is TGTGCCAGCAGCCCCCGGGTCTCCCAAGGGGCAAATGGAAACACCATATATTTT. It specifies CASSPRVSQGANGNTIYF.

For the CDR3, the DNA is TGTGCCAGCAGCTCCCTTGTGGCCAGGGGTCAGCCCCAGCATTTT. As protein: CASSSLVARGQPQHF. The gene calls are TRBV11-2 and TRBJ1-5; D possibly corresponds to TRBD1 (6 bases). V dropped 4 bases and J dropped 6 bases, with 16 bases sitting between them. The germline V gene has CDR1 SGHAT and CDR2 FQNNGV. The CDR3 covers 15 residues.

V usage is TRBV7-8 and J usage is TRBJ2-1, with 9 bases matching TRBD1. Germline values: CDR1 SGHVS, CDR2 FQNEAQ. The V gene end was trimmed by 5 bases and the J gene end by 2 bases; junction bases not matched to a gene: 13. The CDR3 runs 18 residues. Here the CDR3 DNA reads TGTGCCAGCAGCCCCAGAAGGCTCGGGACAGGGCCCTACAATGAGCAGTTCTTC. Translation: CASSPRRLGTGPYNEQFF.

The V call is TRBV19, the J call TRBJ1-2, with a possible D match to TRBD1 (6 bases). V was shortened by 3 bases and J by 6 bases, with 26 bases between the two germline ends. CDR3 size: 18 residues. Germline V CDR1 and CDR2: LNHDA, SQIVND (reference sequence). CDR3 sequence reads: CASSIVGAGRGSIDGYTF. The CDR3, as DNA: TGTGCCAGTAGTATTGTTGGTGCCGGCAGGGGTTCAATTGATGGCTACACCTTC.

The V gene is TRBV2, the J gene TRBJ2-2, with D uncertain. The germline V gene encodes CDR1 SNHLY and CDR2 FYNNEI. The CDR3 contains 14 residues. Trimming took 4 bases from V and 4 from J, leaving 10 bases between them. DNA of the CDR3: TGTGCCAGCAGTGTGGCCCTCCGCACCGGGGAGCTGTTTTTT. It translates to CASSVALRTGELFF.

The table lists this clone with a few counts. The V call is TRBV6-2 or TRBV6-3, the J call TRBJ2-1, with 7 positions matching TRBD2. The length of the CDR3 is 16 residues. CDR1 and CDR2 from the germline V gene are MNHEY and SVGEGT. Unmatched junction bases numbered 9, after V lost 2 bases and J lost 5 bases. Written as DNA, the CDR3 is TGTGCCAGCAGTTACCCGTCTAGCGGAGCTCACAATGAGCAGTTCTTC. Its protein is CASSYPSSGAHNEQFF.

This clone was picked up one time. The chain employs TRBV6-2 or TRBV6-3 and TRBJ1-2; D is possibly TRBD1 (6 bases). The V gene lost 2 bases and the J gene lost 2 bases, with 12 bases spanning the gap. CDR1 is MNHEY and CDR2 is SVGEGT in the germline V gene. The CDR3 sequence is 15 residues long. CDR3 nucleotides: TGTGCCAGCAGTTACCACCGAACAGGGAACTATGGCTACACCTTC. Translation: CASSYHRTGNYGYTF.

The rearrangement links TRBV7-3 to TRBJ2-3; 7 bases are shared with TRBD2. Trimming removed 6 bases from V and 3 bases from J; junction bases left unmatched: 9. The CDR3 consists of 15 residues. From germline, CDR1 is SGHTA and CDR2 FQGTGA. CDR3 loop: CASRFAAGETDTQYF. In DNA form, the CDR3 reads TGTGCCAGCAGGTTTGCGGCGGGGGAAACAGATACGCAGTATTTT.

This chain links TRBV12-3 or TRBV12-4 with TRBJ2-1, with TRBD2 matching over 7 bases. V trimming: 5 bases; J trimming: 6 bases; junction bases outside the gene matches: 4. The CDR3 contains 13 residues. The CDR3 coding sequence is TGTGCCAGCAGTGGCTGGGAGGGCAATGAGCAGTTCTTC. Amino acids: CASSGWEGNEQFF.

This clone showed up just once. CDR3 nucleotide sequence: TGTGCCAGCTCACTCGACAGGGAAGCTGAAGCTTTCTTT. Translated: CASSLDREAEAFF. The chain is built from TRBV18 and TRBJ1-1; 7 bases map to TRBD1. Germline lookup yields CDR1 KGHSH and CDR2 LQKENI. J lost 6 bases, V lost 4 bases, and 5 bases had no gene match. The CDR3 covers 13 residues. Full variable domain (remainder filled in from reference TRBV18 and TRBJ1-1): NAGVMQNPRHLVRRRGQEARLRCSPMKGHSHVYWYRQLPEEGLKFMVYLQKENIIDESGMPKERFSAEFPKEGPSILRIQQVVRGDSAAYFCASSLDREAEAFFGQGTRLTVV.

The chain recombines TRBV7-9 with TRBJ1-1; TRBD1 is a possible D gene (6 bases). CDR3 length: 15 residues. Germline-derived CDR1 and CDR2 are SEHNR and FQNEAQ (reference sequence). Trimming stripped 1 base from V and 1 base from J, with 10 bases between. CDR3 bases: TGTGCCAGCAGCTTAGAGGGGGACGGGAACACTGAAGCTTTCTTT. This codes for CASSLEGDGNTEAFF.

This rearrangement joins TRBV10-3 to TRBJ2-7; D call uncertain. V gave up 3 bases and J gave up 0 bases, with 15 bases separating them. In germline, CDR1 is ENHRY, CDR2 SYGVKD. This CDR3 spans 16 amino acids. The CDR3 region is CAISEVHGDTSYEQYF. The CDR3 nucleotides read TGTGCCATCAGTGAAGTGCACGGTGACACCTCCTACGAGCAGTACTTC.

This rearrangement joins TRBV19 to TRBJ1-1; unclear D gene. V gave up 6 bases and J gave up 1 base, with 9 bases separating them. CDR1 and CDR2 from the germline V gene are LNHDA and SQIVND (reference sequence). CDR3 length: 13 amino acids. CDR3 in amino acids: CASRFTENTEAFF. CDR3 DNA: TGTGCCAGTAGGTTCACAGAGAACACTGAAGCTTTCTTT.

This chain connects TRBV5-1 to TRBJ2-7, with D perhaps matching TRBD2 (6 bases). CDR3 length equals 14 residues. Trimming cost V 1 base and J 4 bases, with 12 bases left between them. Germline V gene sequence: CDR1 SGHRS, CDR2 YFSETQ. The DNA for the CDR3 is TGCGCCAGCAGCTTGAGGCCGGGGGATTACGAGCAGTACTTC. Protein: CASSLRPGDYEQYF.

This chain connects TRBV6-5 to TRBJ2-7; 7 nucleotides line up with TRBD1. The ends lost 4 bases at V and 6 bases at J; junction bases unmatched: 6. Germline V gives CDR1 MNHEY, CDR2 SVGAGI. The CDR3 has 13 amino acids. The CDR3 sequence: CASSFRGLGEQYF. In DNA, the CDR3 is TGTGCCAGCAGTTTTAGGGGGCTTGGCGAGCAGTACTTC.

The chain joins TRBV5-1 to TRBJ1-1; TRBD1 aligns across 8 bases. V was pared by 4 bases and J by 3 bases, with 8 bases of the junction left unmatched. The germline gives CDR1 SGHRS, CDR2 YFSETQ. The CDR3 extends over 15 amino acids. The CDR3 is CASSRLDRADTEAFF. As DNA, the CDR3 is TGCGCCAGCAGCCGCCTGGACAGGGCGGACACTGAAGCTTTCTTT.